Listed below are T cell receptor beta chains from one sample, sequenced in a study of blood T cell repertoires in COVID-19. The table came from immunoSEQ multiplex PCR; TCRdb's copy has only in-frame clones and leaves some out. In the table there are approximately 250,000 clones, under 90% of which are singletons. The sample consisted of peripheral blood. Receptor source: a human donor in a cohort sampled during active COVID-19. CDR3s include the opening cysteine and the closing phenylalanine or tryptophan.

TRBV7-2,CASSFSRTASYEQYF
TRBV19,CASTKRGQSYEQYF
TRBV18,CASSRTGGSYNEQFF
TRBV10-3,CAISGAGGDYGYTF
TRBV19,CASSSRTRTVETQYF
TRBV6-2/TRBV6-3,CASSYEGAGELFF
TRBV7-2,CASRGANPGELFF
TRBV2,CASDLGAGNQPQHF
TRBV2,CAIISGGYTF
TRBV15,CATSWGSGTGELFF
TRBV6-5,CASSIRGSTEAFF
TRBV7-9,CASSLPDLLPAGRSPQQYF
TRBV4-3,CASSQGEGWAGELFF
TRBV5-6,CASSLGRRETQYF
TRBV4-3,CASSPGGGYNEQFF
TRBV4-1,CASSQEQAGAAGELFF
TRBV12-5,CASATGPAGSNTNTEAFF
TRBV2,CASRPGSQGEFF
TRBV28,CASSVGLAGGQADTQYF
TRBV19,CASSIQSNLGQFF
TRBV4-1,CASSQGGEGADTQYF
TRBV6-1,CASSETTGSSYEQYF
TRBV28,CASSFQTSGGAGETQYF
TRBV11-2,CASGQGYELNEQFF
TRBV18,CASSTWTGNGYTF
TRBV9,CASSTYAGLAGRNEQFF
TRBV5-1,CASSLVAGGPSGANVLTF
TRBV5-1,CASSLDSGTDTQYF
TRBV11-2,CASSLDLNRGGELFF
TRBV6-6,CASRPNRSSNQPQHF
TRBV3-1/TRBV3-2,CASSQDRRRGSGNTIYF
TRBV7-8,CASSPLAGGGYTQYF
TRBV19,CASSTWTGTEAFF
TRBV28,CASSDGTTYEQYF
TRBV7-9,CASSGRTGPEAPLHF
TRBV4-2,CASSQDASNEQFF
TRBV20-1,CSAPGNTEAFF
TRBV27,CASTSMAGLGLSHAFF
TRBV18,CASSEQGIHSGANVLTF
TRBV6-5,CASRRSQGPGSPQHF
TRBV15,CATSIQGARETQYF
TRBV6-1,CASSDTFEKLFF